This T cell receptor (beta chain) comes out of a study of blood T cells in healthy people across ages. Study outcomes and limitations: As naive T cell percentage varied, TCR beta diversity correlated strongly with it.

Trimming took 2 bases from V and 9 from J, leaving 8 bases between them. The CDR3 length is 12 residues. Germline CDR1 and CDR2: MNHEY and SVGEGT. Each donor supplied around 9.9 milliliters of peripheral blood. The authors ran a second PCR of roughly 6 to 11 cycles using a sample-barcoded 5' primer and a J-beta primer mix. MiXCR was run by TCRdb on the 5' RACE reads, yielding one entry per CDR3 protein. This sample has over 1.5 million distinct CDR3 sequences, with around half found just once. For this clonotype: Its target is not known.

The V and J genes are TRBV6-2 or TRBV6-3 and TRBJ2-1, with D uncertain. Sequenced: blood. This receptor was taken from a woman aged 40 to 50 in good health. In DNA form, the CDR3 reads TGTGCCAGCAGTTACCGTAGTCGTGAGCAGTTCTTC. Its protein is CASSYRSREQFF.